The 13 T cell receptor beta chains reported below all come from one sample, sequenced in a study of early T cells in non-severe SARS-CoV-2 infection. TCRdb processed the 5' RACE reads anew with MiXCR; each CDR3 protein has one entry. The table includes approximately 110,000 distinct CDR3 sequences, under 15% detected once. The sequenced sample consisted of whole blood. Source of these receptors: an adult who was a healthcare worker with PCR-confirmed SARS-CoV-2 infection or an uninfected control (not recorded which).

About this clonotype itself: A much larger clone is a single base away; this may be a read error. V gene TRBV5-4 combines with J gene TRBJ1-2, with no clear D. Germline V gene lookup returns CDR1 SGHNT and CDR2 YYREEE (reference sequence). The CDR3 runs to 12 residues. The chain's CDR3 is CASSLEYVSEIF. CDR3 coding DNA: TGTGCCAGCAGCTTGGAGTATGTGTCGGAGATTTTC.

This clonotype has just a few counts. The V call is TRBV3-1, the J call TRBJ2-1; tentatively, D is TRBD2 (5 bases). This CDR3 spans 14 amino acids. Germline V gene lookup returns CDR1 LGHDT and CDR2 YNNKEL (reference sequence). The germline V and J ends were trimmed by 0 bases and 7 bases, with 10 bases remaining between them. CDR3 sequence: CASSQEASGNEQFF. CDR3 nucleotides: TGTGCCAGCAGCCAAGAAGCGAGCGGAAATGAGCAGTTCTTC.

The chain carries TRBV12-3 or TRBV12-4 and TRBJ2-7; D is perhaps TRBD1 (6 bases). The CDR3 extends over 14 amino acids. Trimming shortened V by 6 bases and J by 3 bases, and 15 bases separated the two germline ends. The CDR3 DNA is TGTGCCAGCAGCCACGGAGGACAGATCTACGAGCAGTACTTC. Translating gives CASSHGGQIYEQYF.

The chain joins TRBV27 to TRBJ2-4; D gene ambiguous. The CDR3 sequence is 9 residues long. Germline lookup yields CDR1 MNHEY and CDR2 SMNVEV (reference sequence). With 3 bases removed from V and 13 bases from J, the gap between germline ends came to 4 bases. This CDR3 reads CASSFVQYF. In nucleotides, the CDR3 is TGTGCCAGCAGTTTCGTCCAGTACTTC.

The chain recombines TRBV7-2 with TRBJ1-2; weak D call: TRBD1 (6 bases). V lost 2 bases and J 5 bases, leaving 15 bases between the germline ends. Germline CDR1 and CDR2: SGHTA and FQGNSA. CDR3 length equals 15 residues. CDR3 DNA sequence: TGTGCCAGCAGCTTAAGGTACAGGGTACCGTATGGCTACACCTTC. Amino acids: CASSLRYRVPYGYTF.

This clonotype has more than one count but fewer than ten. The chain couples TRBV5-1 to TRBJ1-5, with a possible D match to TRBD1 (5 bases). V lost 0 bases, J lost 6 bases, and 10 bases lay in between. Germline V gene lookup returns CDR1 SGHRS and CDR2 YFSETQ. The CDR3 length is 14 residues. Written as DNA, the CDR3 is TGCGCCAGCAGCTTGGAAGGGGACGGTCAGCCCCAGCATTTT. It codes for CASSLEGDGQPQHF.

The chain joins TRBV27 to TRBJ2-2, with a tentative D call TRBD2 (7 bases). This CDR3 contains 15 residues. V was shortened by 6 bases and J by 2 bases, with 13 bases between the two germline ends. Germline CDR1 MNHEY, CDR2 SMNVEV (reference sequence). This CDR3 reads CASRGGGVNTGELFF. In nucleotides, the CDR3 is TGTGCCAGCAGGGGGGGGGGCGTCAACACCGGGGAGCTGTTTTTT.

In its sample, this clonotype was seen many times. The chain recombines TRBV6-6 with TRBJ2-7; TRBD2 aligns across 7 bases. V was clipped by 5 bases and J by 1 base; unmatched bases: 5. Per the germline V gene, CDR1 is MNHNY and CDR2 is SVGAGI (reference sequence). CDR3 length equals 14 residues. The CDR3: CASSATGLSYEQYF. CDR3 bases: TGTGCCAGCAGTGCAACGGGACTATCCTACGAGCAGTACTTC.

The chain has TRBV7-2 and TRBJ2-5; a weak D match, TRBD2 (5 bases). There are 12 residues in the CDR3. Germline assignment: CDR1 SGHTA and CDR2 FQGNSA. V lost 1 base and J lost 8, with 8 bases in between. DNA for the CDR3: TGTGCCAGCAGCTTAGTTTCTAGCACCCAGTACTTC. Its translation: CASSLVSSTQYF. Drawing the rest from reference TRBV7-2 and TRBJ2-5, the complete variable domain is GAGVSQSPSNKVTEKGKDVELRCDPISGHTALYWYRQSLGQGLEFLIYFQGNSAPDKSGLPSDRFSAERTGGSVSTLTIQRTQQEDSAVYLCASSLVSSTQYFGPGTRLLVL.

This chain links TRBV7-2 with TRBJ2-1; no firm D call. V lost 5 bases to trimming and J lost 6 bases, with 11 bases between them. CDR1 and CDR2 (germline): SGHTA, FQGNSA. CDR3 length: 13 residues. CDR3 amino acids: CASSRLKVNEQFF. In DNA form, the CDR3 reads TGTGCCAGCAGCCGGCTCAAGGTCAATGAGCAGTTCTTC.

This clonotype was counted only a few times. The chain combines TRBV7-9 with TRBJ2-7; TRBD1 aligns across 8 bases. There are 15 residues in the CDR3. CDR1 is SEHNR, CDR2 FQNEAQ, per germline (reference sequence). V was pared by 5 bases and J by 5 bases, with 11 bases of the junction left unmatched. The CDR3 DNA sequence: TGTGCCAGCAGCCAATTCTTCGGACAGGGAAACGAGCAGTACTTC. Its protein is CASSQFFGQGNEQYF. The full variable domain, with the rest looked up from reference TRBV7-9 and TRBJ2-7, is DTGVSQNPRHKITKRGQNVTFRCDPISEHNRLYWYRQTLGQGPEFLTYFQNEAQLEKSRLLSDRFSAERPKGSFSTLEIQRTEQGDSAMYLCASSQFFGQGNEQYFGPGTRLTVT.

This clonotype was detected only a few times. The gene calls are TRBV3-1 and TRBJ1-4; D not resolved. Trimming took 4 bases from V and 5 from J, leaving 17 bases between them. The length of the CDR3 is 16 residues. Germline CDR1 reads LGHDT; CDR2 reads YNNKEL (reference sequence). The CDR3 reads CASSPNRWEKNEKLFF. CDR3 sequence (DNA): TGTGCCAGCAGCCCGAACCGCTGGGAGAAGAATGAAAAACTGTTTTTT.

This chain connects TRBV12-3 or TRBV12-4 to TRBJ2-7, with a weak D call TRBD2 (5 bases). The CDR3 has 14 residues. The V gene lost 4 bases and the J gene lost 3 bases, with 13 bases spanning the gap. The CDR3 DNA reads as TGTGCCAGCAGTTATGGGAGAGGGAACTACGAGCAGTACTTC. Encoded protein: CASSYGRGNYEQYF.